Sequencing of this TCR beta chain was carried out in a study of cytomegalovirus exposure and HLA in healthy donors. The study, taken as a whole, reports: The study put under 200 TCR beta chains on its list as cytomegalovirus-associated. Earlier results showed most TCR beta V segments being productive about 90% or about 30% of the time. Upon later analysis, TCR association rates were observed to vary by HLA locus, being highest for DRB1 and lowest for HLA-C. Some V segments, including TRBV6-2 and TRBV6-3, were excluded as indistinguishable.

Comment on this clone: The antigen is unknown.

Both 60 Vbeta primers and 13 Jbeta primers went into the PCR. The table came from immunoSEQ multiplex PCR; TCRdb's copy has only in-frame clones and leaves some out. This sample has 130,000 to 150,000 clones, with roughly 76% found just once. This CDR3 contains 13 residues. The ends were cut back, 5 bases at V and 9 bases at J, with 17 bases in the middle. CDR1 and CDR2 (germline): LNHNV, YYDKDF (reference sequence). The chain links TRBV15 to TRBJ2-7, with a weak D call TRBD1 (5 bases). The sequence was collected from a man in his late teens or twenties in good health and CMV-seronegative. Material for sequencing was PBMCs. This chain's CDR3 is CATSLGPQGGQYF. The CDR3 region has the DNA TGTGCCACCAGCCTTGGTCCCCAGGGCGGGCAGTACTTC. The whole variable domain, filled in from reference TRBV15 and TRBJ2-7, reads DAMVIQNPRYQVTQFGKPVTLSCSQTLNHNVMYWYQQKSSQAPKLLFHYYDKDFNNEADTPDNFQSRRPNTSFCFLDIRSPGLGDTAMYLCATSLGPQGGQYFGPGTRLTVT.